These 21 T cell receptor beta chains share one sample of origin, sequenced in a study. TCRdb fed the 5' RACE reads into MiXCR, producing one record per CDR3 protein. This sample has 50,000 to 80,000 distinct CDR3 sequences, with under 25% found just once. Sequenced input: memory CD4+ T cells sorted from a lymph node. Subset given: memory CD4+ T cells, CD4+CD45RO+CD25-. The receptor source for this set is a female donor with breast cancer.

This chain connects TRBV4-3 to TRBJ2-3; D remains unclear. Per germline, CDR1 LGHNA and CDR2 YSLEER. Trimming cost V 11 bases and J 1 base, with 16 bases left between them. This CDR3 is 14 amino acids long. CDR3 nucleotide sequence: TGCGCCGCAGGAGCGCCTGTCGGCACAGATACGCAGTATTTT. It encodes CAAGAPVGTDTQYF.

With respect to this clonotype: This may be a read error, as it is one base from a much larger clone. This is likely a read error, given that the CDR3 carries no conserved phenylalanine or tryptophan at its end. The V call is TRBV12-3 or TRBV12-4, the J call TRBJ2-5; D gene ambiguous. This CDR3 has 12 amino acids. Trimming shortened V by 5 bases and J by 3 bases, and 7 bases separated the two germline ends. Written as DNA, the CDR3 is TGTGCCAGCAGTCCTGGAGAAGAGACCCAGTACCTC. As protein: CASSPGEETQYL.

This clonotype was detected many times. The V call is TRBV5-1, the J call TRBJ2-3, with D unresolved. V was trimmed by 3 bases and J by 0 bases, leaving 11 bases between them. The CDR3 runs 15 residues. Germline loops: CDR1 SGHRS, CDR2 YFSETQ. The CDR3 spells CASSSAGTSTDTQYF. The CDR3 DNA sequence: TGCGCCAGCAGCTCCGCCGGTACCAGCACAGATACGCAGTATTTT.

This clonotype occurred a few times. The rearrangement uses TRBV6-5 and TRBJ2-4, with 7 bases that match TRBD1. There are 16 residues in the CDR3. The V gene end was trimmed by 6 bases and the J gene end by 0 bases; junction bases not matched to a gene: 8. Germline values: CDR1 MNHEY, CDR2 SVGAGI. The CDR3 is CASSRDRTLAKNIQYF. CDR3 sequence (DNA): TGTGCCAGCAGCCGGGACAGAACGTTAGCCAAAAACATTCAGTACTTC.

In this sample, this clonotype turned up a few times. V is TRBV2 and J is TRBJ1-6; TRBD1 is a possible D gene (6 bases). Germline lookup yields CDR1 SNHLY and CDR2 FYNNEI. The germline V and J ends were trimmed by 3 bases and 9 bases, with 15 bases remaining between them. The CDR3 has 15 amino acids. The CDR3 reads CASSDALTGSSPLHF. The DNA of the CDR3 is TGTGCCAGCAGTGACGCCTTGACAGGCTCTTCACCCCTCCACTTT.

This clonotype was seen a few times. The CDR3 region has the DNA TGCGCCAGCAGCCGAGCCGACGGCCGTGGGGCCGAGCAGTACTTC. Amino acid sequence: CASSRADGRGAEQYF. The chain has TRBV5-1 and TRBJ2-7, with D perhaps TRBD1 (5 bases). The germline gives CDR1 SGHRS, CDR2 YFSETQ. The CDR3 sequence is 15 residues long. Trimming removed 4 bases at V and 6 bases at J, with 20 bases between.

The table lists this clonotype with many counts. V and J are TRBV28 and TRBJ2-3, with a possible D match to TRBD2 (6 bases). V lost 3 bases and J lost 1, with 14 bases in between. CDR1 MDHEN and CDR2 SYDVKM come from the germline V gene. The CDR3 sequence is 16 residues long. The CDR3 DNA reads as TGTGCCAGCAGTTTCCCGGGGATAGCGGGCACAGATACGCAGTATTTT. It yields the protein CASSFPGIAGTDTQYF.

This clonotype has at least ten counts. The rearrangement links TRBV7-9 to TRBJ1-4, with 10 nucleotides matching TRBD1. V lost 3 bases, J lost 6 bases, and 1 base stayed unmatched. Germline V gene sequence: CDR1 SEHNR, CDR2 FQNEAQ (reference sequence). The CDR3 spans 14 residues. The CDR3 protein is CASSFGQGDEKLFF. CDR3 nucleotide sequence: TGTGCCAGCAGCTTCGGACAGGGGGATGAAAAACTGTTTTTT.

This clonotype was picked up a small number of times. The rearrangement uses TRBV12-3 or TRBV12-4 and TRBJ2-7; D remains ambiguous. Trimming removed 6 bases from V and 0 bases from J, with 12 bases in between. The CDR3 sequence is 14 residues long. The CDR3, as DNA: TGTGCCAGCAGATCTACAGCGAGCTCCTACGAGCAGTACTTC. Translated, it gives CASRSTASSYEQYF.

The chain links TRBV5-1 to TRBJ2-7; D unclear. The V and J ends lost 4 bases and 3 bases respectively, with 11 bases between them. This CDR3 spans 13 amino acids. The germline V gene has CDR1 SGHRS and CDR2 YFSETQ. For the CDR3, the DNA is TGCGCCAGCAGCCCGACTCAGTACTACGAGCAGTACTTC. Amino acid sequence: CASSPTQYYEQYF.

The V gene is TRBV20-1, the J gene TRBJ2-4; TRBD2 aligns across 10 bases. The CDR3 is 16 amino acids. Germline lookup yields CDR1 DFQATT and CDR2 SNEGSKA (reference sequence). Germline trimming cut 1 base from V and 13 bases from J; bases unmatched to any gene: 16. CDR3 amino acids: CSARVSGTSVREKQYF. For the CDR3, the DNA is TGCAGTGCTAGAGTGTCGGGGACTAGCGTGAGGGAGAAACAGTACTTC.

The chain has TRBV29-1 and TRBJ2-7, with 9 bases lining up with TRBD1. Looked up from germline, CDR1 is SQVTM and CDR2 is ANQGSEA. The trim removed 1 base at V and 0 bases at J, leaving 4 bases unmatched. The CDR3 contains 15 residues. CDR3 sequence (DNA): TGCAGCGTTGAAGTCCGGGACAGGGACTCCTACGAGCAGTACTTC. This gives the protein CSVEVRDRDSYEQYF.

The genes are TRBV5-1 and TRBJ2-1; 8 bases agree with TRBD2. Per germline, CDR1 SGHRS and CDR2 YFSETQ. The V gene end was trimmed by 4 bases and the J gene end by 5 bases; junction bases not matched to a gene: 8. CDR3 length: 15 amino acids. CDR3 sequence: CASSQTLAGNNEQFF. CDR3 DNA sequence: TGCGCCAGCAGCCAAACATTAGCGGGAAACAATGAGCAGTTCTTC. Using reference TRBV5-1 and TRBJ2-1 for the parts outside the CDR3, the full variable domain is KAGVTQTPRYLIKTRGQQVTLSCSPISGHRSVSWYQQTPGQGLQFLFEYFSETQRNKGNFPGRFSGRQFSNSRSEMNVSTLELGDSALYLCASSQTLAGNNEQFFGPGTRLTVL.

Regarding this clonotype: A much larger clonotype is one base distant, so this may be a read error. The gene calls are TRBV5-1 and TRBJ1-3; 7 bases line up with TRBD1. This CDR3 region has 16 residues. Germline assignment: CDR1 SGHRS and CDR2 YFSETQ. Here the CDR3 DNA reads TGCGCCAGCAGCTTCCGGGACAGCGGCTCTGAAAACACCATATATTTT. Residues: CASSFRDSGSENTIYF. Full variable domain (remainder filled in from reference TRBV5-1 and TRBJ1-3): KAGVTQTPRYLIKTRGQQVTLSCSPISGHRSVSWYQQTPGQGLQFLFEYFSETQRNKGNFPGRFSGRQFSNSRSEMNVSTLELGDSALYLCASSFRDSGSENTIYFGEGSWLTVV.

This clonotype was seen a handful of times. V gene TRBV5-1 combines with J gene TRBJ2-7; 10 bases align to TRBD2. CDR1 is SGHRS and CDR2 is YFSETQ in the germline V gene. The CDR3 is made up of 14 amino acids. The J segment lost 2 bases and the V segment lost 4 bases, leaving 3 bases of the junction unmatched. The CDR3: CASSLSGRAYEQYF. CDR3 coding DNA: TGCGCCAGCAGCCTAAGCGGGAGGGCCTACGAGCAGTACTTC.

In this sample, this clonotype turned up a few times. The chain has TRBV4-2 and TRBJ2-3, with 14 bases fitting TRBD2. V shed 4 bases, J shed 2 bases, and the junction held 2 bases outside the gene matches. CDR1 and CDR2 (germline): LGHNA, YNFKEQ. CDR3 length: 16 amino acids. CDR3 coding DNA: TGTGCCAGCAGCCCGACTAGCGGGAGGGCCACAGATACGCAGTATTTT. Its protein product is CASSPTSGRATDTQYF.

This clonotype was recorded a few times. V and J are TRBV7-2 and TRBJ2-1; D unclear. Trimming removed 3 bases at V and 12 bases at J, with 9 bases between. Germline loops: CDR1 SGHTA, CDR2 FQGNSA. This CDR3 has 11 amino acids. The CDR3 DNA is TGTGCCAGCAGCTTCACGGATGTGCAGTTCTTC. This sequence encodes CASSFTDVQFF. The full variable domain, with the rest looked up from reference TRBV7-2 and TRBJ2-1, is GAGVSQSPSNKVTEKGKDVELRCDPISGHTALYWYRQSLGQGLEFLIYFQGNSAPDKSGLPSDRFSAERTGGSVSTLTIQRTQQEDSAVYLCASSFTDVQFFGPGTRLTVL.

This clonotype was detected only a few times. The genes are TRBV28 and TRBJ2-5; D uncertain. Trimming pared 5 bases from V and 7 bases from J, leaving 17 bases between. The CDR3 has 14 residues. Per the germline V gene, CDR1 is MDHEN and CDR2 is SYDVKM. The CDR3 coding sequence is TGTGCCAGCAGTCCGCCACGTTGGTCTGGGACCCAGTACTTC. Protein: CASSPPRWSGTQYF.

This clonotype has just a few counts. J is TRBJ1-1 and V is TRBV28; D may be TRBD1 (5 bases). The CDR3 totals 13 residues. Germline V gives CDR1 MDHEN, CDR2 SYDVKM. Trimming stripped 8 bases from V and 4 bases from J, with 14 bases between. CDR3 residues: CASLGTLGTEAFF. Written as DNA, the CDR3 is TGTGCCAGCCTGGGGACCCTGGGCACTGAAGCTTTCTTT.

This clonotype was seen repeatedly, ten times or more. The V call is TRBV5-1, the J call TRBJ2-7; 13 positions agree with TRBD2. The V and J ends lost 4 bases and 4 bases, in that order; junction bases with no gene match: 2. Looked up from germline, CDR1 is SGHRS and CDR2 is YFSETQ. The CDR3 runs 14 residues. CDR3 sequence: CASSRTSGSYEQYF. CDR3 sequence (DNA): TGCGCCAGCAGCCGGACTAGCGGGAGTTACGAGCAGTACTTC.

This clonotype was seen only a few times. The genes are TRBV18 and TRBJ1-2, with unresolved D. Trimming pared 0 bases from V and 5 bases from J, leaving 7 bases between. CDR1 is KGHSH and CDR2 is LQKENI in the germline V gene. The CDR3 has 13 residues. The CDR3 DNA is TGTGCCAGCTCACCACCGACGGTTTATGGCTACACCTTC. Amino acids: CASSPPTVYGYTF.